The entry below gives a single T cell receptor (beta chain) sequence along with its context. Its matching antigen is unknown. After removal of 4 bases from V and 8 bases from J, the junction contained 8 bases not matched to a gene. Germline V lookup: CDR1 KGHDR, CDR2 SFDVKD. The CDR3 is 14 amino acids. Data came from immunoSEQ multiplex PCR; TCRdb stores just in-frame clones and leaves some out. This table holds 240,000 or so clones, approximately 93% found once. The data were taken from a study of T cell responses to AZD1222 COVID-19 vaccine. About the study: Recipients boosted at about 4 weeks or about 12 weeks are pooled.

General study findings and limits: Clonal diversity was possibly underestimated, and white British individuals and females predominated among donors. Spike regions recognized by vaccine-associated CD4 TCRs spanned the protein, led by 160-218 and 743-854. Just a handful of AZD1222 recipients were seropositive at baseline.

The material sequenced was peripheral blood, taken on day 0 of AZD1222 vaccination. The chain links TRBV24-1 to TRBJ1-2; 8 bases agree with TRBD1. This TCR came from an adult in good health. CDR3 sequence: CATSDPGQGEGYTF. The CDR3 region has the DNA TGTGCCACCAGTGACCCTGGACAGGGCGAGGGCTACACCTTC.